This T cell receptor beta chain was sequenced for a study of CD8+CD57+ T cells in acquired aplastic anemia. The wider study: The DNA of sorted CD4+ and CD8+ cells averaged roughly 3.2 ug. The average read count for CD4+ cells in healthy donors was about 9.9 million. The study, taken as a whole, reports: Common to patients and controls were roughly 30 CD8+ CDR3 sequences.

CDR3 and TCR beta VDJ profiling relied on genomic DNA as the template. From the reads, TCRdb called clonotypes with MiXCR, one entry per CDR3 protein. The sample lists roughly 180,000 distinct CDR3 sequences, 45% to 50% occurring once. V lost 6 bases to trimming and J lost 2 bases; unmatched junction nucleotides: 18. Germline values: CDR1 DFQATT, CDR2 SNEGSKA (reference sequence). The CDR3 has 18 amino acids. Note on this clonotype: The antigen is unknown. With a much larger clone just one base away, this may be a read error.

The TCR was taken from a human donor in good health. Sequencing input: sorted CD4+, CD8+, or CD8+CD57+ T cells (not recorded which) from PBMCs. This sequence joins TRBV20-1 and TRBJ2-7; 11 bases agree with TRBD2. Written as DNA, the CDR3 is TGCAGTGCCCTCTCATTCAGACTAGCGGGATCCCCACCCTACGAGCAGTACTTC. It encodes CSALSFRLAGSPPYEQYF.